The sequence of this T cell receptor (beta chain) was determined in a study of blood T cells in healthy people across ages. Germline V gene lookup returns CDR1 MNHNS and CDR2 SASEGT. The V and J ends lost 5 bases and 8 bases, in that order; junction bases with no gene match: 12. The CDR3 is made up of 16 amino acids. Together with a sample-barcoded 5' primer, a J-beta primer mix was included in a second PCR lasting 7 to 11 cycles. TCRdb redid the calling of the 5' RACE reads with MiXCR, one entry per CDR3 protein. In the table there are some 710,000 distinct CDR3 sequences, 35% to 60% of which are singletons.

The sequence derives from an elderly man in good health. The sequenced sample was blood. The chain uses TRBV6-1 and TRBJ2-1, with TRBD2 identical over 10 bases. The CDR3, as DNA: TGTGCCAGCAGTCGAGTAACGACTAGCGGGCGCGATGAGCAGTTCTTC. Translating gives CASSRVTTSGRDEQFF.